The next 6 T cell receptor beta chains were all read from a single sample in a study of memory CD4+ T cells and cytomegalovirus serostatus (dated by TCRdb to about 2019). Library prep was done by the immunoSEQ multiplex PCR assay. TCRdb took this table from immuneACCESS and kept in-frame rearrangements with V and J called. Such tables lack part of the clones; where checked against another copy, unresolved V genes explain under half of the gap, and the rest is unexplained. A total of roughly 54,000 clones appear in this sample, around three quarters of them only once. The ten biggest clones cover about 1.5% of the sample. A FACSAria II was used to sort memory CD4+ T cells, defined as single viable CD3+CD4+CD8-CD45RO+ cells. The source material was memory CD4+ T cells from blood. The receptors shown here come from an adult in good health and CMV-seronegative.

For this clone: Mismatch with germline at one junction end may stem from a read error. Other DNA sequences in this specimen translate into the identical CDR3. V is TRBV5-1 and J is TRBJ2-2, with D possibly called TRBD1 or TRBD2 (6 bases each). This CDR3 comprises 15 residues. Germline lookup yields CDR1 SGHRS and CDR2 YFSETQ. CDR3 residues: CASSLGGANTGELFF. The CDR3 region has the DNA TGCGCCAGCAGTTTGGGGGGCGCGAACACCGGGGAGCTGTTTTTT.

The V call is TRBV10-1, the J call TRBJ1-1; D is undetermined. The V gene's germline CDR1 is WNHNN and CDR2 SYGVQD (reference sequence). The CDR3 totals 16 residues. The V and J ends lost 0 bases and 2 bases respectively, with 13 bases between them. The CDR3 here is CASSESKAASNTEAFF. CDR3 coding DNA: TGCGCCAGCAGTGAGTCGAAAGCAGCCTCCAACACTGAAGCTTTCTTT.

This clone has more than one count but fewer than ten. CDR3: CASSSKFGDATGNTIYF. CDR3 coding DNA: TGTGCCAGCAGCTCGAAATTTGGTGACGCAACTGGAAACACCATATATTTT. The V and J genes are TRBV7-2 and TRBJ1-3, with D hard to call. Looked up from germline, CDR1 is SGHTA and CDR2 is FQGNSA. The length of the CDR3 is 17 residues. Between the trimmed V and J ends, which lost 4 bases and 2 bases, there was a span of 18 bases.

The chain employs TRBV19 and TRBJ2-1, with D unresolved. CDR3 length: 12 residues. Germline loops: CDR1 LNHDA, CDR2 SQIVND (reference sequence). The V gene lost 3 bases and the J gene lost 7 bases, with 7 bases spanning the gap. CDR3 residues: CASSMGWNEQFF. As DNA, the CDR3 is TGTGCCAGTAGTATGGGATGGAATGAGCAGTTCTTC.

With respect to this clone: This sample includes further DNA sequences coding for the same CDR3. This chain uses TRBV7-2 with TRBJ2-5; TRBD2 matches 11 bases. The CDR3 loop spans 17 amino acids. CDR1 is SGHTA and CDR2 is FQGNSA in the germline V gene. V lost 6 bases, J lost 5 bases, and 14 bases stayed unmatched. The CDR3, as DNA: TGTGCCAGCAGTTTGGGGCGGCTAGCGGGAGGTCGGGAGACCCAGTACTTC. It codes for CASSLGRLAGGRETQYF.

This clone was counted between two and nine times. The chain carries TRBV7-2 and TRBJ1-2; TRBD1 is a possible D gene (6 bases). From germline, CDR1 is SGHTA and CDR2 FQGNSA. V was pared by 1 base and J by 4 bases, with 13 bases between. CDR3 length: 15 residues. CDR3 in amino acids: CASSLGSGRGYGYTF. Written as DNA, the CDR3 is TGTGCCAGCAGCTTAGGAAGTGGCAGGGGCTATGGCTACACCTTC.